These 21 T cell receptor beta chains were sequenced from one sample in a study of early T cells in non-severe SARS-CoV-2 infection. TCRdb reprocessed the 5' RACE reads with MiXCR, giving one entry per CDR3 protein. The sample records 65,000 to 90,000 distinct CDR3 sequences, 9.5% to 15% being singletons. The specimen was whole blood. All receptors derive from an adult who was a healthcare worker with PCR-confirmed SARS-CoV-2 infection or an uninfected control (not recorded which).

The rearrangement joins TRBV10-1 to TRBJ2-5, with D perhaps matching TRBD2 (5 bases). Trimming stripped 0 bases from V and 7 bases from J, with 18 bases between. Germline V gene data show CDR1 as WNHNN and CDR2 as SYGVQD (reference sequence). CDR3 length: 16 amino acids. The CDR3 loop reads CASSESTGSSSGTQYF. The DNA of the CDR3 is TGCGCCAGCAGTGAGTCGACGGGGTCCTCCAGCGGGACCCAGTACTTC.

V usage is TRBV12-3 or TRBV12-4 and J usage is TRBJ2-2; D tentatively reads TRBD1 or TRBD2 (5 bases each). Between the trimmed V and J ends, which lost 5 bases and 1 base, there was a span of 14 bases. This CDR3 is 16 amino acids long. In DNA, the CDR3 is TGTGCCAGCAGTCCATTACGGGACCAGAACACCGGGGAGCTGTTTTTT. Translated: CASSPLRDQNTGELFF.

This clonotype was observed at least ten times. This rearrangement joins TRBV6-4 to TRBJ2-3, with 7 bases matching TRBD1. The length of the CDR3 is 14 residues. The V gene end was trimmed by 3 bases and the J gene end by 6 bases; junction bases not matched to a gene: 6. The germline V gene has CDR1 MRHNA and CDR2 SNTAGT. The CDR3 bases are TGTGCCAGCAGTGAACAGGGGACAAAGGATACGCAGTATTTT. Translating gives CASSEQGTKDTQYF.

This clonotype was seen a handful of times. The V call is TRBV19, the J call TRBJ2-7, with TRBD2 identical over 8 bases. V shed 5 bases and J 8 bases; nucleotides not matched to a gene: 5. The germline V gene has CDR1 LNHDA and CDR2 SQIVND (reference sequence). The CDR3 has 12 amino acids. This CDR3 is CASSSTGGKQYF. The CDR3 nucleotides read TGTGCCAGTAGTTCTACGGGGGGGAAGCAGTACTTC. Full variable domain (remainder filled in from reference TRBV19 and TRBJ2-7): DGGITQSPKYLFRKEGQNVTLSCEQNLNHDAMYWYRQDPGQGLRLIYYSQIVNDFQKGDIAEGYSVSREKKESFPLTVTSAQKNPTAFYLCASSSTGGKQYFGPGTRLTVT.

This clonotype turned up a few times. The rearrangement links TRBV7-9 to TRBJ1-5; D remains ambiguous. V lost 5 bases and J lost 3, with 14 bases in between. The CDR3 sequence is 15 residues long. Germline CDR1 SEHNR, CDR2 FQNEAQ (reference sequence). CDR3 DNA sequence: TGTGCCAGCAGCCCGGCGAATGGGCCCAATCAGCCCCAGCATTTT. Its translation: CASSPANGPNQPQHF.

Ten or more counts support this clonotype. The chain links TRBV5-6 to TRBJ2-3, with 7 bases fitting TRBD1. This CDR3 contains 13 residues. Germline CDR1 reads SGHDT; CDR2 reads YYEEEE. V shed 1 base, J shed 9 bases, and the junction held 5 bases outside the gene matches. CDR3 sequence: CASSLKGAFTQYF. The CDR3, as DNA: TGTGCCAGCAGCTTGAAGGGGGCATTCACGCAGTATTTT.

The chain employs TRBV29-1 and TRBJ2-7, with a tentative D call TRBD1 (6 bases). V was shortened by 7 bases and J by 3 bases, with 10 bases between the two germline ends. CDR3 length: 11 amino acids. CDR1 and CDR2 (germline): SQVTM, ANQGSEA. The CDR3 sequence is CSAADSYEQYF. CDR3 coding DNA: TGCAGCGCCGCGGACAGCTACGAGCAGTACTTC.

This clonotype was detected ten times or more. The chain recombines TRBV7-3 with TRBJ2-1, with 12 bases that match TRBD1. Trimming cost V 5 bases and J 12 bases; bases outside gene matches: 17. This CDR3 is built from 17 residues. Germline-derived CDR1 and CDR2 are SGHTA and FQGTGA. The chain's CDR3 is CASSPTGTGGAGSRQFF. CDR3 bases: TGTGCCAGCAGCCCTACCGGGACAGGGGGCGCAGGGTCTAGGCAGTTCTTC. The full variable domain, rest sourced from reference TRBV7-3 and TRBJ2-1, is GAGVSQTPSNKVTEKGKYVELRCDPISGHTALYWYRQSLGQGPEFLIYFQGTGAADDSGLPNDRFFAVRPEGSVSTLKIQRTERGDSAVYLCASSPTGTGGAGSRQFFGPGTRLTVL.

The CDR3 DNA reads as TGCGCCAGCAGCTTGAGCGCGTCCTCTGGGGCCAACGTCCTGACTTTC. Amino acids: CASSLSASSGANVLTF. This sequence joins TRBV5-1 and TRBJ2-6, with D uncertain. Germline CDR1 SGHRS, CDR2 YFSETQ. There are 16 residues in the CDR3. Trimming pared 1 base from V and 0 bases from J, leaving 8 bases between. The full variable domain, in which reference TRBV5-1 and TRBJ2-6 provide the parts outside the CDR3, is KAGVTQTPRYLIKTRGQQVTLSCSPISGHRSVSWYQQTPGQGLQFLFEYFSETQRNKGNFPGRFSGRQFSNSRSEMNVSTLELGDSALYLCASSLSASSGANVLTFGAGSRLTVL.

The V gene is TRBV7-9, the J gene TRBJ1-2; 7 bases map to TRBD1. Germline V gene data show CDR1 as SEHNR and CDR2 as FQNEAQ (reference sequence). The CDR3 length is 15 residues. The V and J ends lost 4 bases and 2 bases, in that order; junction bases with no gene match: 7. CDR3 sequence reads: CASSSFDRDNYGYTF. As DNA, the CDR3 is TGTGCCAGCAGCTCCTTCGACAGGGACAACTATGGCTACACCTTC.

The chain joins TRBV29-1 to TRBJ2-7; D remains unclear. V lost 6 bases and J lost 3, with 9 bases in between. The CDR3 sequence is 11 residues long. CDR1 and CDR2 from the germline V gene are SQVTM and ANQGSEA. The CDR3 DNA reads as TGCAGCGTCTGGTCCGACTACGAGCAGTACTTC. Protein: CSVWSDYEQYF.

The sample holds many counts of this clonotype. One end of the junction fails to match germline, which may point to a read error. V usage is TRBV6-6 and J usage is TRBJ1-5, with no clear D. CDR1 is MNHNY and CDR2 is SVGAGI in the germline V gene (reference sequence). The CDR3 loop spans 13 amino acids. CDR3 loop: CASCYYGGQPQHF. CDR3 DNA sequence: TGTGCCAGCTGTTACTATGGCGGTCAGCCCCAGCATTTT.

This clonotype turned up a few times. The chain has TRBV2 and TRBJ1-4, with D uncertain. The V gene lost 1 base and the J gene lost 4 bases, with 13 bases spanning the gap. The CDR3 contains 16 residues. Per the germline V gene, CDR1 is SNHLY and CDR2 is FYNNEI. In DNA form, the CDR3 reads TGTGCCAGCAGTGAAGTCCCCGTCCGTGATAATGAAAAACTGTTTTTT. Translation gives CASSEVPVRDNEKLFF.

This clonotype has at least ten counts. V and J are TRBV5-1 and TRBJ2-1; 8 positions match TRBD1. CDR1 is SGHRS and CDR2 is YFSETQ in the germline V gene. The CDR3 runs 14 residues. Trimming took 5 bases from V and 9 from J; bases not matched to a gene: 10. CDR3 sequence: CASSSRTGKAEQFF. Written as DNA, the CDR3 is TGCGCCAGCAGTTCTCGGACAGGGAAGGCTGAGCAGTTCTTC.

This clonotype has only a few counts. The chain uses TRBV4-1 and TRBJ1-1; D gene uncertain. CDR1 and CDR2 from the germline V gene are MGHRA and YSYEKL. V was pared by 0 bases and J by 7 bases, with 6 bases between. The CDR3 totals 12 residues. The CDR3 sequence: CASSQDLIEAFF. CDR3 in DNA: TGCGCCAGCAGCCAAGACCTCATTGAAGCTTTCTTT.

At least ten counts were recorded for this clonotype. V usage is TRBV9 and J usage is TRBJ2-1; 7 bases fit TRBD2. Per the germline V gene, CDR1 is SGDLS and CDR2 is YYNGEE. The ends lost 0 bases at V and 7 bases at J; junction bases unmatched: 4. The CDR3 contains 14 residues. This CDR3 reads CASSVEGGRNEQFF. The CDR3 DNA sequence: TGTGCCAGCAGCGTAGAGGGCGGGAGAAATGAGCAGTTCTTC.

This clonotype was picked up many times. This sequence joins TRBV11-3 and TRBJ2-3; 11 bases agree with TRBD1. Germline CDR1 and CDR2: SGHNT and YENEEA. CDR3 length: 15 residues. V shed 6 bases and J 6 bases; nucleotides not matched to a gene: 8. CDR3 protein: CASSSGQGGSDTQYF. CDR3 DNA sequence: TGTGCCAGCAGTTCGGGACAGGGGGGTTCGGATACGCAGTATTTT.

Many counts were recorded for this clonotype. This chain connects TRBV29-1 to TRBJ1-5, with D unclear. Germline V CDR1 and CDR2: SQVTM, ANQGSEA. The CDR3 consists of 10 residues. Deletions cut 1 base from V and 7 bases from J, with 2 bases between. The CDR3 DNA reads TGCAGCGTTGAAGGGCAGCCCCAGCATTTT. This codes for CSVEGQPQHF.

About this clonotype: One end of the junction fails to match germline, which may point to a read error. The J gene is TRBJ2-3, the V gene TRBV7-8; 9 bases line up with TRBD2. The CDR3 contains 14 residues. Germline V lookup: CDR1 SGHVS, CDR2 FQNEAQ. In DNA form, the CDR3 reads TGTGCCAGCAGCCTAGCGGGACTCACAGATACGCAGTATTTT. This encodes CASSLAGLTDTQYF.

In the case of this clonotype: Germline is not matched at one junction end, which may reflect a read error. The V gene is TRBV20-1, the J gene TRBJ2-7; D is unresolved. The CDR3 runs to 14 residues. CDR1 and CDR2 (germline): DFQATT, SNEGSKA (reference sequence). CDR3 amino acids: CSARDGGVSHEQYF. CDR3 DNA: TGCAGTGCTAGAGATGGCGGAGTCTCCCACGAGCAGTACTTC.

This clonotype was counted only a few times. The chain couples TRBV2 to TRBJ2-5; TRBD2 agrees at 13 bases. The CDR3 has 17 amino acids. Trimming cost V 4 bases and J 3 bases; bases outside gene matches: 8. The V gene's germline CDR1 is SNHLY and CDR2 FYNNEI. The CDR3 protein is CASSGYKLAGGKETQYF. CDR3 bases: TGTGCCAGCAGTGGATACAAACTAGCGGGAGGGAAAGAGACCCAGTACTTC.